The 28 T cell receptor beta chains below were found in one sample sequenced in a study of shared clonotypes between healthy human individuals. TCRdb's table, derived via immunoSEQ multiplex PCR, lists solely in-frame clones and lacks some. Of over 400,000 clones detected, around 85% appear once; the ten largest clones hold more than 9.5%. Source material: PBMCs. These receptors were taken from a woman aged 40 to 50 in good health. Some clones in this sample may be carry-over from other donors' samples.

V is TRBV21-1 and J is TRBJ1-1; the table's D call TRBD1 went unverified against the DNA. TRBV21-1 is designated a pseudogene. CDR3 length: 13 amino acids. In DNA form, the CDR3 reads TGTGCCGGGATGGGACAGGGAGTACCTGAAGCTTTCTTT. Translating it yields CAGMGQGVPEAFF.

This chain joins TRBV19 and TRBJ2-5; D may be TRBD1 or TRBD2 (5 bases each). Gene TRBJ2-7 matches the end of the DNA better, so the J call may be wrong. The CDR3 length is 14 residues. The germline gives CDR1 LNHDA, CDR2 SQIVND (reference sequence). In DNA, the CDR3 is TGTGCCAGTAGCTCTTGGGACGGTTCCTACGAGCAGTACTTC. It encodes CASSSWDGSYEQYF.

The chain employs TRBV7-2 and TRBJ2-7; the D gene is possibly TRBD2 (6 bases). The CDR3 contains 14 residues. Trimming shortened V by 4 bases and J by 2 bases, and 12 bases separated the two germline ends. Germline V lookup: CDR1 SGHTA, CDR2 FQGNSA. The CDR3 DNA is TGTGCCAGCAGCTCCCGGGACTCCCCCTACGAGCAGTACTTC. Its protein is CASSSRDSPYEQYF.

This clone was detected once. The genes are TRBV30 and TRBJ1-3, with D unclear. V was clipped by 5 bases and J by 3 bases, with 8 bases between them. The CDR3 spans 12 residues. Germline V gene data show CDR1 as GTSNPN and CDR2 as SVGIG (reference sequence). The CDR3 protein is CAWHLGGNTIYF. CDR3 DNA: TGTGCCTGGCATCTGGGTGGAAACACCATATATTTT.

With respect to this clone: The DNA is left out, because the CDR3 cannot be placed on it with certainty; the CDR3 is given as TCRdb lists it. V and J are TRBV28 and TRBJ1-1. In germline, CDR1 is MDHEN, CDR2 SYDVKM. The CDR3 has 14 residues if both end residues are counted. CDR3 protein: CASSLERENTEAFF.

As regards this clone: This likely reflects a read error, since a far larger clone is one base away. This likely comes from a read error, as the CDR3 has no conserved phenylalanine or tryptophan at its end. V is TRBV27 and J is TRBJ2-6; D ambiguous. Germline V gene data show CDR1 as MNHEY and CDR2 as SMNVEV (reference sequence). This CDR3 has 17 residues. V was clipped by 2 bases and J by 3 bases, with 14 bases between them. The CDR3 DNA is TGTGCCAGCAGTTTAACCGGCCCCAGCAGTGGGGCCAACGTCCTGACTTTA. Protein: CASSLTGPSSGANVLTL.

This clone was observed once. Other DNA sequences of this sample code for an identical CDR3. This chain links TRBV4-3 with TRBJ2-5; no firm D call. CDR3 size: 13 residues. The germline V and J ends were trimmed by 1 base and 1 base, with 4 bases remaining between them. Germline lookup yields CDR1 LGHNA and CDR2 YSLEER. This CDR3 is CASSQGIQETQYF. The DNA for the CDR3 is TGCGCCAGCAGCCAAGGTATCCAAGAGACCCAGTACTTC.

Here the CDR3 DNA reads TGTGCCAGCAGCGTAGCTCCAGGCCCCGGGTACGAGCAGTACTTC. The encoded protein is CASSVAPGPGYEQYF. J is TRBJ2-7 and V is TRBV9; D uncertain. CDR1 SGDLS and CDR2 YYNGEE come from the germline V gene. The CDR3 totals 15 residues. V gave up 0 bases and J gave up 4 bases, with 14 bases separating them.

The chain has TRBV4-3 and TRBJ2-1, with a tentative D call TRBD2 (5 bases). The germline V and J ends were trimmed by 2 bases and 0 bases, with 11 bases remaining between them. Looked up from germline, CDR1 is LGHNA and CDR2 is YSLEER. The CDR3 has 16 residues. CDR3 amino acids: CASSQQADSSYNEQFF. CDR3 sequence (DNA): TGCGCCAGCAGCCAACAAGCGGATAGCTCCTACAATGAGCAGTTCTTC.

This clone has ten or more counts. This sequence joins TRBV19 and TRBJ2-3; no clear D. Trimming removed 4 bases from V and 9 bases from J, with 20 bases in between. Germline V gene data show CDR1 as LNHDA and CDR2 as SQIVND (reference sequence). This CDR3 region has 15 residues. Here the CDR3 reads CASSRSTTFAETQYF. CDR3 in DNA: TGTGCCAGTAGTAGATCGACAACGTTTGCGGAAACGCAGTATTTT.

On this clone itself: A clone one base away is much larger, so this may be a read error. The CDR3 here is CASTLAGGSADTQYF. As DNA, the CDR3 is TGTGCCAGCACTCTAGCGGGAGGGAGCGCAGATACGCAGTATTTT. This chain links TRBV6-1 with TRBJ2-3; 12 nucleotides agree with TRBD2. Germline V gene lookup returns CDR1 MNHNS and CDR2 SASEGT. Trimming cost V 7 bases and J 4 bases; bases outside gene matches: 6. The CDR3 loop spans 15 amino acids.

This clone was found a few times. The chain carries TRBV7-3 and TRBJ1-2, with 12 bases aligning to TRBD1. The CDR3 loop spans 13 amino acids. From germline, CDR1 is SGHTA and CDR2 FQGTGA. After removal of 4 bases from V and 8 bases from J, the junction contained 2 bases not matched to a gene. As DNA, the CDR3 is TGTGCCAGCAGCTCGGGGACAGGGGGCGGCTACACCTTC. It encodes CASSSGTGGGYTF.

A remark on this clone: A far more abundant clone sits one base away, making this likely a read error. This CDR3 is also generated by other DNA sequences in the sample. The chain joins TRBV19 to TRBJ2-5, with D tentatively TRBD2 (5 bases). CDR3 length equals 14 residues. Germline-derived CDR1 and CDR2 are LNHDA and SQIVND (reference sequence). The CDR3 loop is CASSPGLYMETQYF. The DNA for the CDR3 is TGTGCTAGTAGTCCTGGACTGTATATGGAGACCCAGTACTTC.

The chain recombines TRBV10-1 with TRBJ2-3, with TRBD2 identical over 9 bases. The trim removed 2 bases at V and 1 base at J, leaving 1 base unmatched. This CDR3 is 15 amino acids long. Germline-derived CDR1 and CDR2 are WNHNN and SYGVQD (reference sequence). The CDR3, as DNA: TGCGCCAGCAGTGAGACTAGCGGGCGCACAGATACGCAGTATTTT. This sequence encodes CASSETSGRTDTQYF.

For this clone: The likely explanation is a read error, given a far larger clone one base away. The CDR3 loop is CASSPGLGREAFF. CDR3 DNA: TGTGCCAGCAGCCCTGGGTTGGGGCGGGAAGCTTTCTTT. The V gene is TRBV7-9, the J gene TRBJ1-1; a possible D gene is TRBD1 (5 bases). Trimming shortened V by 5 bases and J by 8 bases, and 15 bases separated the two germline ends. The CDR3 extends over 13 amino acids. CDR1 is SEHNR and CDR2 is FQNEAQ in the germline V gene (reference sequence).

This clone was observed a few times. The chain has TRBV4-1 and TRBJ1-2; a possible D gene is TRBD1 (6 bases). The V end was cut by 4 bases, the J end by 0 bases, with 12 bases between. Germline assignment: CDR1 MGHRA and CDR2 YSYEKL. The CDR3 has 15 residues. Here the CDR3 reads CASSPWTDSNYGYTF. The CDR3 DNA sequence: TGCGCCAGCAGCCCCTGGACAGACTCTAACTATGGCTACACCTTC.

V and J are TRBV30 and TRBJ1-1, with 8 bases lining up with TRBD1. This CDR3 contains 13 residues. Trimming took 2 bases from V and 10 from J; bases not matched to a gene: 9. Per the germline V gene, CDR1 is GTSNPN and CDR2 is SVGIG (reference sequence). CDR3 nucleotides: TGTGCCTGGAGTCCGACAGGGGTAGGCGGAGCTTTCTTT. Translating gives CAWSPTGVGGAFF. Using reference TRBV30 and TRBJ1-1 for the parts outside the CDR3, the full variable domain is SQTIHQWPATLVQPVGSPLSLECTVEGTSNPNLYWYRQAAGRGLQLLFYSVGIGQISSEVPQNLSASRPQDRQFILSSKKLLLSDSGFYLCAWSPTGVGGAFFGQGTRLTVV.

Concerning this clone itself: A single base is all that separates this from a far larger clone, so a read error is likely. The V gene is TRBV10-3, the J gene TRBJ2-7; 12 bases fit TRBD2. There are 20 residues in the CDR3. Looked up from germline, CDR1 is ENHRY and CDR2 is SYGVKD. The CDR3 region has the DNA TGTTCCATCGCGGACCCAGCGGGACTAGCGGGCCCTCAAATCTCCTACGAGCAGTACTTC. Protein sequence: CSIADPAGLAGPQISYEQYF.

The V and J genes are TRBV15 and TRBJ2-6; TRBD1 matches 8 bases. This CDR3 has 14 residues. CDR1 and CDR2 from the germline V gene are LNHNV and YYDKDF (reference sequence). The ends lost 8 bases at V and 2 bases at J; junction bases unmatched: 2. The CDR3 DNA reads TGTGCCACCGGACAGGGAGCTGGGGCCAACGTCCTGACTTTC. As protein: CATGQGAGANVLTF. Full variable domain (rest looked up from reference TRBV15 and TRBJ2-6): DAMVIQNPRYQVTQFGKPVTLSCSQTLNHNVMYWYQQKSSQAPKLLFHYYDKDFNNEADTPDNFQSRRPNTSFCFLDIRSPGLGDTAMYLCATGQGAGANVLTFGAGSRLTVL.

On this clone: This may be a read error, as it is one base from a much larger clone. This specimen includes other DNA sequences encoding the same CDR3. V gene TRBV5-1 combines with J gene TRBJ2-1; TRBD2 matches at 10 bases. CDR3 length: 16 amino acids. The V segment lost 1 base and the J segment 8 bases; nucleotides outside the gene matches: 9. Germline V CDR1 and CDR2: SGHRS, YFSETQ. DNA for the CDR3: TGCGCCAGCAGCTTGTTTTGGACTAGCGGTAGCTATGAGCAGTTCTTC. Its translation is CASSLFWTSGSYEQFF.

The chain recombines TRBV5-1 with TRBJ2-5; 9 nucleotides align to TRBD2. CDR1 and CDR2 from the germline V gene are SGHRS and YFSETQ. The ends lost 4 bases at V and 1 base at J; junction bases unmatched: 11. This CDR3 spans 17 amino acids. Here the CDR3 reads CASSPGVAGEIQETQYF. In DNA, the CDR3 is TGCGCCAGCAGCCCGGGGGTAGCGGGAGAGATCCAAGAGACCCAGTACTTC.

The V and J genes are TRBV11-3 and TRBJ2-5; tentatively, D is TRBD2 (6 bases). This CDR3 comprises 15 residues. Germline-derived CDR1 and CDR2 are SGHNT and YENEEA. The V gene lost 1 base and the J gene lost 3 bases, with 12 bases spanning the gap. CDR3 coding DNA: TGTGCCAGCAGCTTAGGCTCGGGAGTGGAAGAGACCCAGTACTTC. This gives the protein CASSLGSGVEETQYF.

On this clone: A read error likely explains this, since a far larger clone differs by one base. V is TRBV10-3 and J is TRBJ2-3; TRBD1 or TRBD2 may be the D gene (5 bases each). Trimming shortened V by 8 bases and J by 0 bases, and 12 bases separated the two germline ends. The CDR3 runs to 14 residues. Germline V gene sequence: CDR1 ENHRY, CDR2 SYGVKD. Written as DNA, the CDR3 is TGTGCCATCCGATGGGACGGTAGCACAGATACGCAGTATTTT. Amino acid sequence: CAIRWDGSTDTQYF.

The chain has TRBV9 and TRBJ2-7; 9 nucleotides line up with TRBD2. The V gene end was trimmed by 4 bases and the J gene end by 4 bases; junction bases not matched to a gene: 9. The germline V gene encodes CDR1 SGDLS and CDR2 YYNGEE. The CDR3 loop spans 15 amino acids. CDR3 coding DNA: TGTGCCAGCAGCCTTAGCGGGAGTCCCTCGTACGAGCAGTACTTC. Amino acid sequence: CASSLSGSPSYEQYF.

The V call is TRBV7-9, the J call TRBJ2-5, with D possibly TRBD2 on 6 matching bases. Trimming left V 11 bases short and J 0 bases short, with 19 bases between. CDR1 SEHNR and CDR2 FQNEAQ come from the germline V gene (reference sequence). This CDR3 has 15 amino acids. The CDR3 spells CAGGDFGTYQETQYF. Here the CDR3 DNA reads TGTGCCGGAGGGGACTTTGGGACTTACCAAGAGACCCAGTACTTC.

In its sample, this clone was seen a few times. The chain combines TRBV27 with TRBJ1-4, with a weak D call TRBD1 (6 bases). The CDR3 sequence is 16 residues long. CDR1 MNHEY and CDR2 SMNVEV come from the germline V gene (reference sequence). V lost 5 bases to trimming and J lost 1 base, with 14 bases between them. The CDR3 region has the DNA TGTGCCAGCAGTAAGGGGGGCCTACGAACTAATGAAAAACTGTTTTTT. Translated, it gives CASSKGGLRTNEKLFF.

This CDR3 reads CASSEGRGGQETQYF. The CDR3 DNA follows: TGTGCCAGCAGTGAAGGGAGGGGGGGGCAAGAGACCCAGTACTTC. The rearrangement links TRBV6-1 to TRBJ2-5; maybe TRBD2 (7 bases). Trimming took off 1 base at V and 2 bases at J, with 11 bases between the two ends. Germline CDR1 is MNHNS and CDR2 is SASEGT. The CDR3 extends over 15 amino acids.

The chain has TRBV7-9 and TRBJ1-2; the D is unclear. Germline values: CDR1 SEHNR, CDR2 FQNEAQ (reference sequence). This CDR3 has 13 amino acids. V was trimmed by 5 bases and J by 8 bases, leaving 15 bases between them. The CDR3, as DNA: TGTGCCAGCAGCCCCCAGAGGGTAGGGGGCTACACCTTC. This codes for CASSPQRVGGYTF. The variable domain in full, completed from reference TRBV7-9 and TRBJ1-2, reads DTGVSQNPRHKITKRGQNVTFRCDPISEHNRLYWYRQTLGQGPEFLTYFQNEAQLEKSRLLSDRFSAERPKGSFSTLEIQRTEQGDSAMYLCASSPQRVGGYTFGSGTRLTVV.